Included here is one TCR beta chain sequence, with context. This sample is part of a study of blood T cell repertoires in COVID-19. Sequenced by immunoSEQ multiplex PCR; TCRdb stores in-frame clones only, minus some. This sample carries about 280,000 clones, 75% to 90% of them seen once, and the ten largest clones take about 4%. The sequence came from a woman in her thirties with acute COVID-19. What was sequenced was PBMCs or T cells enriched from blood (not recorded which).

CDR3 bases: TGCGCCAGCAGCATATATCGGACAGGGTTGAGAGGAAACACCATATATTTT. The encoded protein is CASSIYRTGLRGNTIYF. The rearrangement joins TRBV5-1 to TRBJ1-3, with 8 positions matching TRBD1. This CDR3 is built from 17 residues. J lost 4 bases, V lost 4 bases, and 13 bases had no gene match. Per germline, CDR1 SGHRS and CDR2 YFSETQ. Looking up the rest from reference TRBV5-1 and TRBJ1-3 gives the full variable domain: KAGVTQTPRYLIKTRGQQVTLSCSPISGHRSVSWYQQTPGQGLQFLFEYFSETQRNKGNFPGRFSGRQFSNSRSEMNVSTLELGDSALYLCASSIYRTGLRGNTIYFGEGSWLTVV.